This TCR beta chain was sequenced in a study of blood T cell repertoires in COVID-19. Whole-study context: There were acute and convalescent COVID-19 samples, and they came from the United States, Italy and Spain. PBMCs, B-cell-depleted T cells, or T cells were the source of the cDNA or gDNA that made up the material.

V lost 2 bases, J lost 5 bases, and 10 bases lay in between. This CDR3 is 13 amino acids long. Looked up from germline, CDR1 is SGHRS and CDR2 is YFSETQ. Original methodology: Counts of nucleated cells, estimated from reference gene primer amplification, were obtained. The data were produced by immunoSEQ multiplex PCR, yet TCRdb's version contains in-frame clones alone and is incomplete. The D gene and trimming were derived from the DNA, and the V and J assignments and clone size from that table. The sample contains 54,000 or so clones, 80% to 90% of which appear only once. The chain joins TRBV5-1 to TRBJ2-5; D remains ambiguous. This clonotype was obtained from a human donor in a cohort sampled during active COVID-19. The sequencing sample was made of peripheral blood. The chain's CDR3 is CASSFTGGETQYF. The CDR3 DNA is TGCGCCAGCAGCTTCACCGGCGGCGAGACCCAGTACTTC.